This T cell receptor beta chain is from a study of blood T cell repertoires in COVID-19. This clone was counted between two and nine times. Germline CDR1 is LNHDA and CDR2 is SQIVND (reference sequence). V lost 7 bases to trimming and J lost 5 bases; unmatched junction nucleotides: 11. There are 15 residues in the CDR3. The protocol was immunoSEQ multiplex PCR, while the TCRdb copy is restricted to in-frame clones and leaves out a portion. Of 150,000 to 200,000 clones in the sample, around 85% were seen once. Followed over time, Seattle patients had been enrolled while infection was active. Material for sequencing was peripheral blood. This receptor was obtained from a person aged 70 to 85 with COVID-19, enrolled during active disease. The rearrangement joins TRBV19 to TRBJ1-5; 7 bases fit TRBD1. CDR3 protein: CASTSKGARDQPQHF. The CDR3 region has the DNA TGTGCCAGTACCAGTAAGGGGGCGCGGGATCAGCCCCAGCATTTT.